These 2 T cell receptor beta chains share one sample of origin, sequenced in a study of beta chain features in type 1 diabetes (dated by TCRdb to 2016 to 2019). Paper-wide results and their limitations: Type 1 diabetes patients showed a moderate but significant shortening of TCRB CDR3 length in all four CD4+ subsets.

Antigen specificity for these receptors is unknown. Receptors were amplified or captured by the immunoSEQ multiplex PCR assay. The High Capacity cDNA Reverse Transcription Kit was used to reverse transcribe all of the isolated RNA, meaning that expressed TCRB transcripts were what got sequenced. TCRdb took this table from immuneACCESS and kept in-frame rearrangements with V and J called. Such tables lack part of the clones; where checked against another copy, unresolved V genes explain under half of the gap, and the rest is unexplained. Present in this sample are under 350,000 clones, roughly 13% of which were seen just once. The ten biggest clones cover around 0.016% of the sample. Specimen: naive CD4+ T cells from blood. Explained via the paper, the cell subset or site label denotes: true naive CD4+ T cells. These receptors were taken from a man aged 25 to 40 with type 1 diabetes.

The rearrangement links TRBV28 to TRBJ2-7; TRBD1 matches 7 bases. With V trimmed by 8 bases and J by 0 bases, 4 bases remained unmatched. Germline CDR1 MDHEN, CDR2 SYDVKM. This CDR3 has 13 residues. The CDR3 DNA reads TGTGCCAGCGCTTGGGACAGCTCCTACGAGCAGTACTTC. Amino acids: CASAWDSSYEQYF.

The chain has TRBV30 and TRBJ2-1; 10 bases line up with TRBD1. This CDR3 has 14 amino acids. V shed 3 bases and J 3 bases; nucleotides not matched to a gene: 2. Germline V gives CDR1 GTSNPN, CDR2 SVGIG (reference sequence). CDR3 sequence reads: CAWSRDRGYNEQFF. CDR3 sequence (DNA): TGTGCCTGGAGCCGGGACAGGGGCTACAATGAGCAGTTCTTC.